One and the same sample provided the 24 T cell receptor beta chains below, sequenced in a study of blood T cell repertoires in COVID-19. Data came from immunoSEQ multiplex PCR; TCRdb stores just in-frame clones and leaves some out. Of about 210,000 clones listed, 92% are singletons. Source material: peripheral blood. The receptors were sampled from a man aged 25-45 years with acute or convalescent COVID-19.

The chain is built from TRBV6-5 and TRBJ1-6, with TRBD1 matching over 7 bases. The CDR3 has 13 amino acids. V dropped 6 bases and J dropped 9; count of bases not matched to a gene: 5. Per the germline V gene, CDR1 is MNHEY and CDR2 is SVGAGI. CDR3 residues: CASRGQPGSPLHF. In nucleotides, the CDR3 is TGTGCCAGCAGGGGACAGCCAGGTTCACCCCTCCACTTT.

The chain couples TRBV28 to TRBJ2-7; possible D gene TRBD1, 6 bases. Trimming took 5 bases from V and 9 from J, leaving 17 bases between them. The CDR3 length is 13 residues. Germline loops: CDR1 MDHEN, CDR2 SYDVKM. The DNA for the CDR3 is TGTGCCAGCAGTACCGGGACACTCCACGGGCAGTACTTC. Amino acids: CASSTGTLHGQYF.

The chain combines TRBV11-2 with TRBJ2-5; D is ambiguous. The germline V and J ends were trimmed by 4 bases and 2 bases, with 14 bases remaining between them. The CDR3 contains 15 residues. Germline CDR1 reads SGHAT; CDR2 reads FQNNGV. CDR3 nucleotides: TGTGCCAGCAGCTCACGACAATCCTTTCAAGAGACCCAGTACTTC. Protein product: CASSSRQSFQETQYF.

The chain links TRBV28 to TRBJ2-7, with 12 bases matching TRBD2. CDR1 is MDHEN, CDR2 SYDVKM, per germline. With V trimmed by 7 bases and J by 4 bases, 8 bases remained unmatched. The CDR3 is 15 amino acids. CDR3 sequence reads: CASKTSGSGYYEQYF. In DNA form, the CDR3 reads TGTGCCAGCAAGACTAGCGGGAGTGGGTATTACGAGCAGTACTTC.

V gene TRBV7-5 combines with J gene TRBJ2-7; the D segment call TRBD1 is taken from the table without a DNA check. TRBV7-5 is termed a pseudogene. This CDR3 spans 16 amino acids. The CDR3 sequence: CARSFVVTGRSYEQYF. CDR3 DNA sequence: TGTGCCAGAAGCTTTGTAGTAACAGGCCGCTCCTACGAGCAGTACTTC.

The V call is TRBV2, the J call TRBJ1-5; D might be TRBD1 (5 bases). The germline gives CDR1 SNHLY, CDR2 FYNNEI. The CDR3 length is 13 residues. With 9 bases removed from V and 2 bases from J, the gap between germline ends came to 11 bases. The CDR3 sequence is CASHRTGNQPQHF. DNA for the CDR3: TGTGCCAGTCACAGGACCGGCAATCAGCCCCAGCATTTT. The complete variable domain, with remaining parts taken from reference TRBV2 and TRBJ1-5, reads EPEVTQTPSHQVTQMGQEVILRCVPISNHLYFYWYRQILGQKVEFLVSFYNNEISEKSEIFDDQFSVERPDGSNFTLKIRSTKLEDSAMYFCASHRTGNQPQHFGDGTRLSIL.

The rearrangement links TRBV7-8 to TRBJ1-5; the D is unclear. The V end lost 1 base, the J end lost 7 bases, and 11 bases lay between the germline ends. Germline V CDR1 and CDR2: SGHVS, FQNEAQ. The CDR3 totals 14 residues. CDR3 loop: CASSLDAGKQPQHF. CDR3 nucleotide sequence: TGTGCCAGCAGCTTAGATGCGGGGAAACAGCCCCAGCATTTT.

The chain couples TRBV9 to TRBJ2-7, with D perhaps TRBD2 (6 bases). The ends were cut back, 4 bases at V and 4 bases at J, with 18 bases in the middle. The CDR3 runs 15 residues. In germline, CDR1 is SGDLS, CDR2 YYNGEE. CDR3 sequence: CASSPQTGLRYEQYF. The CDR3 DNA is TGTGCCAGCAGCCCTCAAACGGGACTCAGATACGAGCAGTACTTC.

The V gene is TRBV5-5, the J gene TRBJ1-1; TRBD1 might be the D (6 bases). Germline V CDR1 and CDR2: SGHKS, YYEKEE (reference sequence). The CDR3 covers 14 residues. V lost 0 bases, J lost 3 bases, and 9 bases lay in between. In DNA, the CDR3 is TGTGCCAGCAGCTTGGCAGGGGAGTACACTGAAGCTTTCTTT. It codes for CASSLAGEYTEAFF.

J is TRBJ2-1 and V is TRBV19, with D possibly TRBD1 on 5 matching bases. CDR1 is LNHDA, CDR2 SQIVND, per germline (reference sequence). This CDR3 spans 14 amino acids. V lost 7 bases, J lost 2 bases, and 12 bases lay in between. CDR3: CASNWGGAYNEQFF. The CDR3 region has the DNA TGTGCCAGTAATTGGGGCGGAGCCTACAATGAGCAGTTCTTC.

This clone was seen only once. The chain employs TRBV19 and TRBJ2-3, with D unclear. Trimming removed 7 bases at V and 6 bases at J, with 11 bases between. The CDR3 spans 12 residues. Germline CDR1 and CDR2: LNHDA and SQIVND (reference sequence). The CDR3 region is CASNDFSDTQYF. Here the CDR3 DNA reads TGTGCCAGTAACGACTTCTCGGATACGCAGTATTTT.

The rearrangement links TRBV2 to TRBJ1-3; 7 bases line up with TRBD1. Germline CDR1 is SNHLY and CDR2 is FYNNEI. CDR3 size: 15 residues. J was trimmed by 0 bases and V by 6 bases; bases with no gene match: 5. The CDR3 bases are TGTGCCAGCAGGGGACAGCCGATCTCTGGAAACACCATATATTTT. It translates to CASRGQPISGNTIYF.

V is TRBV9 and J is TRBJ2-7; 9 nucleotides match TRBD2. Germline V gives CDR1 SGDLS, CDR2 YYNGEE. The CDR3 runs to 15 residues. V lost 3 bases and J lost 2; bases outside the gene matches: 6. CDR3 loop: CASSAGLALTYEQYF. CDR3 coding DNA: TGTGCCAGCAGCGCAGGACTAGCGTTAACCTACGAGCAGTACTTC.

The chain has TRBV28 and TRBJ1-1; 7 bases agree with TRBD1. V lost 1 base to trimming and J lost 11 bases; unmatched junction nucleotides: 4. CDR3 length equals 12 residues. The germline V gene has CDR1 MDHEN and CDR2 SYDVKM. The chain's CDR3 is CASSLLGRGAFF. The CDR3 coding sequence is TGTGCCAGCAGTTTATTGGGCAGGGGGGCTTTCTTT.

The chain employs TRBV29-1 and TRBJ2-7; D call uncertain. The CDR3 loop spans 14 amino acids. CDR1 and CDR2 (germline): SQVTM, ANQGSEA. Deletions cut 4 bases from V and 3 bases from J, with 16 bases between. DNA of the CDR3: TGCAGCGTTGTAGCCGATAAGAATTTCTACGAGCAGTACTTC. It yields the protein CSVVADKNFYEQYF.

A word on this clone: The junction shows a germline mismatch at one end, possibly a read error. J is TRBJ1-2 and V is TRBV3-1 (or the pseudogene TRBV3-2), with 7 bases identical to TRBD1. The CDR3 has 11 amino acids. Germline V CDR1 and CDR2: LGHDT, YNNKEL (reference sequence). The CDR3 DNA follows: TGTGCCAGCAGCTTCGGGACAGCGCAAAACTTC. Its protein product is CASSFGTAQNF.

This clone was seen a few times. CDR3 in amino acids: CASSFRSNSNQPQHF. The CDR3 coding sequence is TGTGCCAGCAGCTTTCGGAGTAATAGCAATCAGCCCCAGCATTTT. The chain uses TRBV5-6 and TRBJ1-5, with D uncertain. The CDR3 runs 15 residues. Germline CDR1 SGHDT, CDR2 YYEEEE. Trimming cost V 2 bases and J 0 bases, with 9 bases left between them.

This chain joins TRBV10-2 and TRBJ1-5, with D hard to call. Trimming took 4 bases from V and 3 from J, leaving 7 bases between them. The CDR3 spans 13 residues. CDR1 WSHSY and CDR2 SAAADI come from the germline V gene. This CDR3 is CASSVADNQPQHF. Here the CDR3 DNA reads TGCGCCAGCAGTGTGGCAGACAATCAGCCCCAGCATTTT.

This clone has only one observation. The rearrangement joins TRBV29-1 to TRBJ1-2, with unresolved D. V was trimmed by 3 bases and J by 8 bases, leaving 19 bases between them. This CDR3 contains 14 residues. Per the germline V gene, CDR1 is SQVTM and CDR2 is ANQGSEA. The CDR3 DNA reads TGCAGCGTTGATCGGGTAGAACAAATGGAGGGCTACACCTTC. Protein sequence: CSVDRVEQMEGYTF.

This chain connects TRBV24-1 to TRBJ2-3, with TRBD2 matching over 7 bases. Germline V gene lookup returns CDR1 KGHDR and CDR2 SFDVKD. V lost 5 bases and J lost 2; bases outside the gene matches: 9. The CDR3 totals 16 residues. CDR3 residues: CATSARPGLLTDTQYF. The DNA for the CDR3 is TGTGCCACCAGTGCCCGACCGGGACTACTCACAGATACGCAGTATTTT.

This rearrangement joins TRBV28 to TRBJ1-6, with 7 bases lining up with TRBD1. J was trimmed by 5 bases and V by 6 bases; bases with no gene match: 16. Germline V gene lookup returns CDR1 MDHEN and CDR2 SYDVKM. The CDR3 contains 18 residues. For the CDR3, the DNA is TGTGCCAGCAGCAATGACCGAGGGGGCTGGATCAATAATTCACCCCTCCACTTT. It yields the protein CASSNDRGGWINNSPLHF.

The V and J genes are TRBV19 and TRBJ1-3; D is ambiguous. The V gene lost 7 bases and the J gene lost 0 bases, with 7 bases spanning the gap. Germline lookup yields CDR1 LNHDA and CDR2 SQIVND (reference sequence). The length of the CDR3 is 13 residues. CDR3 residues: CASNEFSGNTIYF. Here the CDR3 DNA reads TGTGCCAGTAACGAGTTCTCTGGAAACACCATATATTTT.

The V call is TRBV7-6, the J call TRBJ1-6; 10 positions match TRBD1. Germline V gives CDR1 SGHVS, CDR2 FNYEAQ. The CDR3 extends over 14 amino acids. Trimming cost V 6 bases and J 11 bases; bases outside gene matches: 7. This CDR3 reads CASRTGTGATPLHF. The CDR3 region has the DNA TGTGCCAGCAGGACTGGGACAGGGGCGACACCCCTCCACTTT.

This CDR3 is CASSVERQRLSGNTIYF. In DNA, the CDR3 is TGTGCCAGCAGCGTAGAGAGACAGAGACTCTCTGGAAACACCATATATTTT. The chain is built from TRBV9 and TRBJ1-3; TRBD1 might be the D (5 bases). Trimming shortened V by 0 bases and J by 0 bases, and 13 bases separated the two germline ends. The CDR3 contains 17 residues. Germline CDR1 is SGDLS and CDR2 is YYNGEE.